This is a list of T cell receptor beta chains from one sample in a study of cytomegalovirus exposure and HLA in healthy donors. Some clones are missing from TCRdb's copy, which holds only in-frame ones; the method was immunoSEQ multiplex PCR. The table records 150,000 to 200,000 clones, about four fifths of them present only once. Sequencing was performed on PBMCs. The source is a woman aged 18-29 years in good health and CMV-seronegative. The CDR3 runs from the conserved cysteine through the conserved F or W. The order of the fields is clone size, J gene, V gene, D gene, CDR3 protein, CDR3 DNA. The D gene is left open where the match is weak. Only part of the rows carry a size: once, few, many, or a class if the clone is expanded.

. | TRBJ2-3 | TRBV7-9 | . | CASSLSGSQTDTQYF | TGTGCCAGCAGCTTATCCGGGTCCCAGACAGATACGCAGTATTTT
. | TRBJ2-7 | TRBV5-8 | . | CASSPGSESYEQYF | TGTGCCAGCAGCCCCGGTTCTGAGTCCTACGAGCAGTACTTC
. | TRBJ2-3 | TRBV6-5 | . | CASSYSPTWAQYF | TGTGCCAGCAGTTACTCGCCGACTTGGGCGCAGTATTTT
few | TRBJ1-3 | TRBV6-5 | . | CASSRSGSGNTIYF | TGTGCCAGCAGTCGCTCGGGATCTGGAAACACCATATATTTT
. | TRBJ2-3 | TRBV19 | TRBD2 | CASCREDSSTDTQYF | TGTGCCAGTTGCCGGGAGGACTCTAGCACAGATACGCAGTATTTT
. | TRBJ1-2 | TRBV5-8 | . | CASSLGGFVGWNYGYTF | TGTGCCAGCAGCTTGGGGGGCTTCGTTGGTTGGAACTATGGCTACACCTTC
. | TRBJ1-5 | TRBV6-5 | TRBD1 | CASRTGVDQPQHF | TGTGCCAGCAGGACAGGGGTGGATCAGCCCCAGCATTTT
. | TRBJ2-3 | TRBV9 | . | CASKSSQSSIDTQYF | TGTGCCAGCAAGAGCTCCCAATCGTCCATAGATACGCAGTATTTT
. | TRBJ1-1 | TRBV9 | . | CASSPPTGPSTEAFF | TGTGCCAGCAGCCCTCCGACAGGACCGAGCACTGAAGCTTTCTTT
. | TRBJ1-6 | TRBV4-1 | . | CASSQAPSLQGHALHF | TGCGCCAGCAGCCAAGCCCCCAGCCTACAGGGCCATGCCCTCCACTTT
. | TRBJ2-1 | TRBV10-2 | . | CASIPAGRFNEQFF | TGCGCCAGCATTCCGGCAGGGAGGTTCAATGAGCAGTTCTTC
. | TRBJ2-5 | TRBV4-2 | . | CASSRSTERRQETQYF | TGTGCCAGCAGCCGCTCAACTGAGCGGAGACAAGAGACCCAGTACTTC
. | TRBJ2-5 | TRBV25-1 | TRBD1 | CASSAWTGQETQYF | TGTGCCAGCAGTGCCTGGACAGGACAAGAGACCCAGTACTTC
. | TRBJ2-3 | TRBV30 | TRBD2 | CAWSVLAGGQDTQYF | TGTGCCTGGAGTGTACTCGCGGGAGGGCAGGATACGCAGTATTTT
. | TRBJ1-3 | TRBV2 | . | CASSEGEWVSGNTIYF | TGTGCCAGCAGTGAAGGGGAGTGGGTCTCTGGAAACACCATATATTTT
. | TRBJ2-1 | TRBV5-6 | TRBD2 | CASSLIGTSGGGNEQFF | TGTGCCAGCAGCTTGATTGGGACTAGCGGGGGGGGCAATGAGCAGTTCTTC
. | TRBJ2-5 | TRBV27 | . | CASSLSVGQIQETQYF | TGTGCCAGCAGTTTATCCGTAGGACAAATCCAAGAGACCCAGTACTTC
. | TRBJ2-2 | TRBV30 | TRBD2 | CAWSVLVGLAGELFF | TGTGCCTGGAGTGTACTGGTGGGACTAGCCGGGGAGCTGTTTTTT
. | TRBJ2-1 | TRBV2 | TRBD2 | CASSERGREGGNEQFF | TGTGCCAGCAGTGAAAGAGGGCGGGAGGGCGGAAATGAGCAGTTCTTC
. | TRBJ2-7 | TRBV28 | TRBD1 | CASRKQGAVSYEQYF | TGTGCCAGCAGGAAACAGGGGGCGGTATCCTACGAGCAGTACTTC
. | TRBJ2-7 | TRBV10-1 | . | CASSERLGVYEQYF | TGCGCCAGCAGTGAGCGCCTCGGGGTTTACGAGCAGTACTTC
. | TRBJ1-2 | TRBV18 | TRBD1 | CASSPDRGVGYTF | TGTGCCAGCTCACCGGACAGGGGCGTTGGCTACACCTTC
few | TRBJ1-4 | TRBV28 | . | CASSLGGPTNEKLFF | TGTGCCAGCAGTTTAGGGGGCCCAACTAATGAAAAACTGTTTTTT
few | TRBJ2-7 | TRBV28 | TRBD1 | CVVGDRAATEYF | TGTGTTGTGGGCGACAGGGCTGCTACGGAGTACTTC
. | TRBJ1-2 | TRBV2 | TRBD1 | CASGRDRGRGYTF | TGTGCCAGCGGACGGGACAGGGGTAGGGGCTACACCTTC
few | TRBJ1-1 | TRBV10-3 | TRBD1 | CASQGTSAEAFF | TGTGCCTCACAGGGGACGTCGGCTGAAGCTTTCTTT
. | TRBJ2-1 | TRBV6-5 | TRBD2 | CASRGLAPYNEQFF | TGTGCCAGCAGAGGACTAGCGCCCTACAATGAGCAGTTCTTC
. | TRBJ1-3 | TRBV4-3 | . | CASSPSRAGNTIYF | TGCGCCAGCAGCCCAAGCCGTGCGGGAAACACCATATATTTT
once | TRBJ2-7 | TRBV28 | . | CASSTLAIRAYF | TGTGCCAGCAGTACCTTAGCGATCCGAGCGTACTTC
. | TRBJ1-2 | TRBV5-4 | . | CASSAQGGYGYTF | TGTGCCAGCAGCGCACAGGGTGGGTATGGCTACACCTTC
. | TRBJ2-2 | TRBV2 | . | CASRLGLTGEPFF | TGTGCCAGCAGGCTGGGCCTTACCGGGGAGCCGTTTTTT
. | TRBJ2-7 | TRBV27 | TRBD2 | CASSPPSGRPAGYEQYF | TGTGCCAGCAGTCCCCCTAGCGGGAGGCCGGCTGGGTACGAGCAGTACTTC
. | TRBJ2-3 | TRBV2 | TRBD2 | CASSTSGSKLWTTDTQYF | TGTGCCAGCAGTACTAGCGGGAGCAAACTTTGGACCACAGATACGCAGTATTTT
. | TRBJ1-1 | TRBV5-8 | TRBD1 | CASSLGSGQGKNTEAFF | TGTGCCAGCAGCTTGGGCTCCGGACAGGGAAAAAACACTGAAGCTTTCTTT
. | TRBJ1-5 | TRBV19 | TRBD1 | CASSADRGSNQPQHF | TGTGCCAGTAGTGCGGACAGGGGTAGCAATCAGCCCCAGCATTTT
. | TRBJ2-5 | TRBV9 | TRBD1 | CASSTTGGEGETQYF | TGTGCCAGCAGCACGACAGGGGGAGAAGGAGAGACCCAGTACTTC
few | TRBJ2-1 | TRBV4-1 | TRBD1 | CASSQDRQGGNSEQFF | TGCGCCAGCAGCCAAGACCGACAGGGGGGGAATTCTGAGCAGTTCTTC
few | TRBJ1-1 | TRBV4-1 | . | CASSQLRGGAQNTEAFF | TGCGCCAGCAGCCAATTACGCGGGGGGGCTCAGAACACTGAAGCTTTCTTT
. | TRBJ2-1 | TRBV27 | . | CASSFLRQINEQFF | TGTGCCAGCAGTTTTCTTCGACAGATAAATGAGCAGTTCTTC
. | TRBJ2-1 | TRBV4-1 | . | CASSHPPTRREQFF | TGCGCCAGCAGCCATCCCCCGACTAGACGCGAGCAGTTCTTC
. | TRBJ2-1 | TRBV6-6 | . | CASRAVLARDNEQFF | TGTGCCAGCAGAGCAGTCCTAGCCAGAGACAATGAGCAGTTCTTC
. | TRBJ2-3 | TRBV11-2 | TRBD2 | CASSSPPPIAGGYTDTQYF | TGTGCCAGCAGCTCGCCCCCCCCTATAGCGGGAGGTTACACAGATACGCAGTATTTT
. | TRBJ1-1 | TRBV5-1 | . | CASSPWQGNTEAFF | TGCGCCAGCAGCCCATGGCAGGGGAACACTGAAGCTTTCTTT
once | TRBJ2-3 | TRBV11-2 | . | CASSFVGGIGSDTQYF | TGTGCCAGCAGCTTTGTAGGCGGGATAGGATCAGATACGCAGTATTTT
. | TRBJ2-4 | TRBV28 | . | CASSPERNRGAKNIQYF | TGTGCCAGCAGCCCAGAGAGGAACCGAGGTGCCAAAAACATTCAGTACTTC